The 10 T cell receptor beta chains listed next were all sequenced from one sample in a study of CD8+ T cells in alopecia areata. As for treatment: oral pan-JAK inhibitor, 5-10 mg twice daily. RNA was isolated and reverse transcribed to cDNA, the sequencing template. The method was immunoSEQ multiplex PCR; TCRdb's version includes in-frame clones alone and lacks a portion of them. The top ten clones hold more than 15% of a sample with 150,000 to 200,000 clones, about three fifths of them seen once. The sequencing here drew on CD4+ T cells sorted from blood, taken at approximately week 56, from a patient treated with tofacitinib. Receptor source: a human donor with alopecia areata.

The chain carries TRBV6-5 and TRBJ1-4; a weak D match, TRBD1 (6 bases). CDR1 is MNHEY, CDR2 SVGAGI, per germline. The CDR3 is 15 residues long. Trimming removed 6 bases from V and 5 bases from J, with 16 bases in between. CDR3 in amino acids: CASSRRGPLNEKLFF. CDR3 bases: TGTGCCAGCAGCCGCCGGGGGCCGTTAAATGAAAAACTGTTTTTT.

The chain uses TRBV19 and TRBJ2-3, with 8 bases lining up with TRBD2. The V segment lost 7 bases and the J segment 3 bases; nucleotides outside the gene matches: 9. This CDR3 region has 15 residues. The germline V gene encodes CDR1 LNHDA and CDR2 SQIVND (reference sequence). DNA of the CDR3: TGTGCCAGTACTCTCCGGGGGGGAGGGACAGATACGCAGTATTTT. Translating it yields CASTLRGGGTDTQYF.

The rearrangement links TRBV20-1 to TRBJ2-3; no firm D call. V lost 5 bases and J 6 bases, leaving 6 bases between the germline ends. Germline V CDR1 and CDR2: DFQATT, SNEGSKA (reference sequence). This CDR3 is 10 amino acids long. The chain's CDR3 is CSAEKDTQYF. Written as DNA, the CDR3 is TGCAGTGCTGAGAAGGATACGCAGTATTTT.

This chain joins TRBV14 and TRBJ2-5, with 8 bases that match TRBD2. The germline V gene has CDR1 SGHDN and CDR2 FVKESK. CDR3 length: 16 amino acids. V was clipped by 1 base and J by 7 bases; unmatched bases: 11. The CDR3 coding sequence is TGTGCCAGCAGCCAAGGAGCCAGCGGGGGTTTCGTGACCCAGTACTTC. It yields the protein CASSQGASGGFVTQYF. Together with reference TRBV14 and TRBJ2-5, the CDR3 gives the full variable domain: EAGVTQFPSHSVIEKGQTVTLRCDPISGHDNLYWYRRVMGKEIKFLLHFVKESKQDESGMPNNRFLAERTGGTYSTLKVQPAELEDSGVYFCASSQGASGGFVTQYFGPGTRLLVL.

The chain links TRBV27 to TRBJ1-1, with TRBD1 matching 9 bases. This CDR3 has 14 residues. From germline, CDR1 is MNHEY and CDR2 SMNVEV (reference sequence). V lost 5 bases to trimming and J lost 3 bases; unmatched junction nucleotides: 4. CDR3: CASSRDRVDTEAFF. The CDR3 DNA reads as TGTGCCAGCAGTCGGGACAGGGTGGACACTGAAGCTTTCTTT.

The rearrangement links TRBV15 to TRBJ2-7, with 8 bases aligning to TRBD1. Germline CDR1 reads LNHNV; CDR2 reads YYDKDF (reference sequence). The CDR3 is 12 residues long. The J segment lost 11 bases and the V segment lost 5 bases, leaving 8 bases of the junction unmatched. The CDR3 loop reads CATSPDRGWEYF. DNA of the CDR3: TGTGCCACCAGCCCCGACAGGGGTTGGGAGTACTTC.

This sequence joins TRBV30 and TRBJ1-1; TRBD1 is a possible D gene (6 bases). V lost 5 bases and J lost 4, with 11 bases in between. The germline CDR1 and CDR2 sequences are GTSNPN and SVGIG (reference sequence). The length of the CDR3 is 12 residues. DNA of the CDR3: TGTGCCTGGGGGAGGGGGACCACTGAAGCTTTCTTT. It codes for CAWGRGTTEAFF. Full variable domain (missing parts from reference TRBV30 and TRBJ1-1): SQTIHQWPATLVQPVGSPLSLECTVEGTSNPNLYWYRQAAGRGLQLLFYSVGIGQISSEVPQNLSASRPQDRQFILSSKKLLLSDSGFYLCAWGRGTTEAFFGQGTRLTVV.

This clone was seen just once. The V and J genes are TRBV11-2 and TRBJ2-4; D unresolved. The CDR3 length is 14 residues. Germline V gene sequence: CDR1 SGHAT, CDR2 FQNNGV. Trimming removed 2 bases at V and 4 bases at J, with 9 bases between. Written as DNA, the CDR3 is TGTGCCAGCAGCTTAAGTACAAGTAAAAACATTCAGTACTTC. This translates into CASSLSTSKNIQYF.

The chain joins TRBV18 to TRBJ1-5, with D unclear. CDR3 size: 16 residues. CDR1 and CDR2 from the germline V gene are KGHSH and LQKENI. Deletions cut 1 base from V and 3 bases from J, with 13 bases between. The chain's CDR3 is CASSPRAGAANQPQHF. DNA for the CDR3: TGTGCCAGCTCACCACGGGCAGGAGCTGCCAATCAGCCCCAGCATTTT.

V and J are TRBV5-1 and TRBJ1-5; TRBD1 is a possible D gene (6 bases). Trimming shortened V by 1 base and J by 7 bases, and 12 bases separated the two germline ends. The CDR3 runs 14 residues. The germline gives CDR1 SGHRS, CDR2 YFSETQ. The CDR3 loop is CASSLYLGAQPQHF. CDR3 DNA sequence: TGCGCCAGCAGCTTGTATCTGGGGGCCCAGCCCCAGCATTTT.